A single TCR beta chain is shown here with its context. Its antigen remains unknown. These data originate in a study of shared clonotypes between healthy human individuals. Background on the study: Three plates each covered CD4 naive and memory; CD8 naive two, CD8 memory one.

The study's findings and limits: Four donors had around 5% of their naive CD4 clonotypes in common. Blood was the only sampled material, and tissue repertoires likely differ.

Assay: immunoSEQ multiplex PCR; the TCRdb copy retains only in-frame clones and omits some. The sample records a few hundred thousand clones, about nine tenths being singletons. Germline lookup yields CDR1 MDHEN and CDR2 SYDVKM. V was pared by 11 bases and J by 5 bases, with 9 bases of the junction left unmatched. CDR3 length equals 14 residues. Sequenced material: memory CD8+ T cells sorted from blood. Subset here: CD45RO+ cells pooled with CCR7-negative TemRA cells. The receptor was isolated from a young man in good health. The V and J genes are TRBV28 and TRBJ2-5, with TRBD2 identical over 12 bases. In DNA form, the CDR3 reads TGTGCCGGGGCTAGCGGGGGGGCCCGCGAGACCCAGTACTTC. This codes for CAGASGGARETQYF.